This T cell receptor beta chain is drawn from a study of T-cell reconstitution after alpha-beta-depleted transplantation in children. Study observations and caveats: The origin of high day-60 TCRbeta diversity in some patients lay in surviving recipient T cells and thymic progenitors.

A remark on this clonotype: The antigen remains undetermined.

Unique molecular identifiers were used in preparing the TCRbeta library. Using its own MiXCR run on the PCR reads, TCRdb lists one record per CDR3 protein. Here the sample spans about 980,000 distinct CDR3 sequences, around 30% being singletons. Germline V gives CDR1 LGHDT, CDR2 YNNKEL (reference sequence). The CDR3 has 16 amino acids. The trim removed 4 bases at V and 3 bases at J, leaving 9 bases unmatched. The clonotype comes from a boy in the first two years of life who had a stem cell transplant for SCID, so the T cells may come from the graft donor. Sequenced material: PBMCs, mostly from graft donor cells, taken 360 days after TCRalphabeta/CD19-depleted stem cell transplant. The rearrangement links TRBV3-1 to TRBJ2-3; 8 nucleotides agree with TRBD2. CDR3 amino acids: CASSPGGLALTDTQYF. CDR3 coding DNA: TGTGCCAGCAGCCCCGGTGGACTAGCCCTAACAGATACGCAGTATTTT.